This T cell receptor beta chain was recorded in a study of cytomegalovirus exposure and HLA in healthy donors (dated by TCRdb to about 2017). About the study as a whole: An earlier analysis of approximately 640 of the donors reported 250 to 300 Gb of sequence data and 120 million or so unique TCR beta sequences from around 200 million T cells. An early release that covered several hundred HLA-typed donors contained approximately 300 gigabases of sequencing data and around 85 million unique TCR sequences. Among the 398 genotyped donors, roughly 80% belonged to the genetic ancestry cluster associated with self-reported Caucasian donors. The aim of the study was to test whether cataloging public T cell receptors could identify signatures of past pathogen exposure. Using immunosequencing, the study profiled T cell repertoires from approximately 700 subjects and related those repertoires to cytomegalovirus serostatus. A separate validation cohort of 100 to 150 different subjects was used in addition to the approximately 610-subject first cohort. High-throughput TCR immunosequencing, statistical association of individual TCRs with disease status, and machine learning were combined to predict cytomegalovirus infection status. To study patterns of TCR occurrence, a later analysis re-analyzed previously published TCR beta repertoires from 600 to 750 donors and added high-resolution HLA genotyping. In the later analysis, no new phenotypic data were used to find candidate immune exposures; instead, reliance was placed on TCR beta sequences and their occurrence across donors. To decide whether each TCR beta V gene segment behaved as functional or pseudogenic, an earlier analysis of fewer than 750 of the donors relied on high-throughput TCR beta sequencing. Donor age, sex, ethnicity and CMV serostatus were compiled alongside the repertoire data. Genome-wide SNP genotypes for about three fifths of the 666 donors were used in a later genetic analysis, which treated that subset as a discovery cohort. All discovery cohort repertoires had been generated using a single sequencing platform. HLA typing included class I and class II loci at four-digit resolution. Typing coverage varied by locus: roughly 620-630 donors for A, B, C, DRB1 and DQB1; approximately 560 for DQA1; over 600 for DPA1; roughly 450 for DPB1. Roughly five DR-DQ haplotypes were handled as single units for association and clustering, since linkage in the cohort was strong. Among around 400 genotyped donors of the cohort, an average of about 240,000 unique TCR beta nucleotide sequences was sequenced per donor, of which about 18% were non-productive.

What the study reported, not specific to this receptor: In an earlier analysis of 500 to 650 of the donors, most TCR beta V segments appeared in productive rearrangements about 87% or about 30% of the time, broadly matching IMGT annotations. CMV serostatus was the only immune exposure information available for the cohort. In a later analysis, most CMV-associated TCR beta chains were found to appear HLA-restricted, with HLA associations seemingly driven largely by CMV exposure. At a false discovery rate of 0.05, a later analysis linked under 20,000 TCR beta sequences to specific HLA alleles. A group of highly shared sequence variants was considered likely to be a technical artifact of the sequencing pipeline. In vitro tests confirmed that a few of the cytomegalovirus-associated TCR beta chains recognize cytomegalovirus antigens. Assigning TCR associations to individual alleles was difficult when HLA alleles, especially DR and DQ, strongly co-occurred. Because counts were too low, seventeen rarely observed V segments, including chromosome 9 orphons, were left out of the earlier analysis of roughly 600 of the donors. The classifier was reported to diagnose cytomegalovirus status with high specificity and sensitivity in both the original and validation cohorts. Most TCR sequences were seen in very few donors, while some public TCRs were found in many individuals. The authors suggested that the approach could potentially be generalized to other disease states and immunological phenotypes. The 87-base-pair reads could not distinguish some IMGT-functional V segments, including TRBV6-2 and TRBV6-3, so those segments were excluded. In a later analysis, TCR association rates were found to vary across HLA loci, with the most associated TCRs seen for DRB1 alleles and the fewest for HLA-C alleles. Correlated functional status among segregating V segments might reflect linkage disequilibrium, but an unknown experimental factor could not be ruled out. According to a later genetic analysis, donors in an Asian-associated ancestry cluster had fewer N-insertions in productive TCRs than the roughly 670-donor mean. In this cohort, only TCR beta chains were sequenced, and detectable features were limited by the absence of alpha or paired-chain data. A later genetic analysis associated a missense DCLRE1C variant with V-gene and J-gene trimming of TCR beta chains, and an independent cohort replicated the association. HLA typing was unavailable for some donors at each locus, so association tests used only the typed subset. Sequencing depth was assumed to be roughly uniform across donors in the presence/absence analyses, though that assumption may not hold. In a later analysis, HLA-associated TCR beta chains were found to be more clonally expanded and to have lower generation probabilities than equally common non-associated chains. A further reported finding was that TCR beta sequences accurately predicted the HLA-A and HLA-B alleles for most subjects in the first cohort. A total of roughly 160 TCR beta chains were listed by the study as associated with cytomegalovirus. According to a later analysis, parvovirus B19, influenza, CMV and Epstein-Barr virus appeared linked to several top co-occurrence clusters.

The library was prepared using the immunoSEQ multiplex PCR assay. For the multiplex PCR, a mixture combining 60 forward primers for TCR Vbeta segments and 13 reverse primers for TCR Jbeta segments was used. A multiplex PCR assay on genomic DNA amplified the CDR3 region of rearranged TCR beta genes. The amplified TCR beta libraries were sequenced on the Illumina HiSeq System as 87-base-pair reads. The study's processing was this. A later analysis tallied tens of millions of unique TCR beta chains across the 660 or so repertoires, and 10 million to 11 million of those chains were shared by two or more donors. Raw reads were error-corrected and collapsed into unique sequences with a nearest-neighbor algorithm that merged closely related sequences to remove PCR and sequencing errors. CDR3 sequences were aligned to IMGT reference sequences to assign V, D and J gene segments. For a sequence to be retained, a match of at least six nucleotides was required to both a V gene segment and a J gene segment. A rearrangement counted as productive if the CDR3 had no stop codons and remained in frame with V and J, and every other rearrangement counted as non-productive. CDR3 was defined according to IMGT convention as the region running from the second conserved V-encoded cysteine to the conserved J-encoded phenylalanine. The earlier analysis of fewer than 700 of the donors excluded sequences that lacked an unambiguous match to a single V gene segment. An earlier analysis of 587 of the donors classified V segments as functional when productive rearrangements were above 56.7% and as segregating when the standard deviation between donors was above 5%. A statistical classification framework was built to diagnose cytomegalovirus status from the catalog of TCR beta chain sequences. A later analysis assigned V and J genes by comparing TCR nucleotide sequences with IMGT/GENE-DB human TR gene sequences. Using the TCRdist pipeline, a later analysis assigned CDR3 sequences along with most-parsimonious VDJ recombination scenarios. In a later analysis, each TCR beta chain was defined by its CDR3 amino acid sequence together with its V-gene family, and reads without a unique V-gene family were excluded. To address suspected cross-contamination and a sequencing artifact, a later analysis removed a few hundred highly shared, low-generation-probability nucleotide sequences. In a later analysis, a clonal expansion index was calculated for each public chain from normalized within-repertoire ranks of inferred template counts. In a later analysis, generation probabilities were computed with a VDJ recombination model fitted to out-of-frame rearrangements, and the resulting probabilities were checked against IGoR. Hypergeometric tests were used in a later analysis to score TCR-TCR, TCR-HLA and TCR-CMV co-occurrence, with a repertoire-size bias correction applied to the TCR pairs. A later analysis estimated false discovery rates by permuting HLA or CMV assignments 20 times. In a later analysis, co-occurring TCRs were grouped with DBSCAN, and TCRdist sequence similarity was added when clustering was performed within HLA-allele-positive subsets. Repertoires with fewer than 30,000 or more than 120,000 public chains, plus five repertoires with anomalous nucleotide sharing, were excluded from co-occurrence clustering. The immuneACCESS repertoire file appears here via TCRdb, limited to in-frame rearrangements. These files lack a portion of the clones; in checked studies, under half of the deficit traces to unresolved V genes, and the cause of the others is not known. V, J and clone size were drawn from that table, and D and trimming were deduced from the DNA. Here the sample has 150,000 to 200,000 clones; about 80% occur a single time. The ten top clones hold 2.3% of the sample.

In regard to this clone: Its antigen is unknown. Base qualities are not provided; no much larger clone lies one nucleotide away.

The CDR3 spans 13 residues, from the cysteine through the phenylalanine. The DNA shown is the 39-base CDR3, in frame from base 1. V lost 8 bases and J lost 1 base; the stretch between them is 9 bases long. The CDR1 and CDR2 encoded by the germline V gene are MNHNS and SASEGT. The cohort consisted of fewer than 700 healthy bone marrow donors. All cohort members were sampled while nominally healthy, although unrecorded immune exposures were likely present. The donor was CMV seronegative and belonged to the group of 352 seronegative cohort members. A peripheral blood sample was collected from each donor, and TCR beta sequencing was performed on peripheral blood mononuclear cells. Genomic DNA extraction from the blood cell samples was performed with the Qiagen DNeasy Blood Extraction Kit.

The TCR sequence derives from a woman aged 45 to 65 in good health and CMV-seronegative. Rearrangement joined TRBV6-1 to TRBJ1-3, with no confidently assigned D gene. The sequenced sample was PBMCs. The nucleotides read TGTGCCAGCGCGGTGGGTTCTGGAAACACCATATATTTT. Its protein product is CASAVGSGNTIYF.